This T cell receptor (beta chain) was identified during a study of T cell responses to AZD1222 COVID-19 vaccine. The repertoire was sequenced with immunoSEQ multiplex PCR; TCRdb's copy has only in-frame clones and lacks some. This table has 110,000 or so clones, approximately 90% appearing once. As for this clone: The antigen is unknown.

This CDR3 spans 17 amino acids. Between the trimmed V and J ends, which lost 0 bases and 2 bases, there was a span of 15 bases. CDR1 and CDR2 from the germline V gene are SGDLS and YYNGEE. Study outcomes and limitations: Regions 160-218 and 743-854 held dominance among vaccine-associated CD4 TCRs, which spanned spike. Females made up more of the donors, who were largely white British, and clonal diversity may have come out too low. The study reported that nearly half of spike-specific TCRs target unmutated variant regions.

The sequence derives from an adult who received the AZD1222 COVID-19 vaccine. This chain joins TRBV9 and TRBJ1-3; no firm D call. The source material was peripheral blood, sampled 28 days after the second AZD1222 dose. CDR3 sequence reads: CASSVAPGTLTGNTIYF. The CDR3 DNA is TGTGCCAGCAGCGTAGCTCCGGGAACGCTGACTGGAAACACCATATATTTT.